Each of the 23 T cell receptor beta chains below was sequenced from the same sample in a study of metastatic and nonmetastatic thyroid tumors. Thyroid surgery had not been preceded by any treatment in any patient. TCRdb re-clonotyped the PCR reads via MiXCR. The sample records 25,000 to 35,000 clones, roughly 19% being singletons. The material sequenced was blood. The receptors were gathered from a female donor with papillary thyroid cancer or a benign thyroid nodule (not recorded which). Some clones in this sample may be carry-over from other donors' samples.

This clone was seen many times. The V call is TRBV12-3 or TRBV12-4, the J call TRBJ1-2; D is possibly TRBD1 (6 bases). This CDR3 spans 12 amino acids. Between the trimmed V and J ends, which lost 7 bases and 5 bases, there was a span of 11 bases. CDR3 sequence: CASTQQGYGYTF. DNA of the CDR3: TGTGCCAGCACGCAACAGGGTTATGGCTACACCTTC.

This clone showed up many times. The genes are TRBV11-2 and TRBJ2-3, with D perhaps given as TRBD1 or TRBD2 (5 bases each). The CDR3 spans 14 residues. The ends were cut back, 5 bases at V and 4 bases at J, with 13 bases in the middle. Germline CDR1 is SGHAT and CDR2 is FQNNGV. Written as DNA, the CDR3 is TGTGCCAGCAGCCCGCTCGGGACCTCAGATACGCAGTATTTT. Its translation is CASSPLGTSDTQYF.

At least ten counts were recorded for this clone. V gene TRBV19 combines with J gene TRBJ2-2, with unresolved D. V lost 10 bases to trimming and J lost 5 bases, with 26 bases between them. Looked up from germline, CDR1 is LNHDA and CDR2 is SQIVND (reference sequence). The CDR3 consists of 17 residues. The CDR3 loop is CATYWAVTGEVTGELFF. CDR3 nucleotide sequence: TGTGCCACCTACTGGGCGGTGACGGGCGAAGTGACCGGGGAGCTGTTTTTT.

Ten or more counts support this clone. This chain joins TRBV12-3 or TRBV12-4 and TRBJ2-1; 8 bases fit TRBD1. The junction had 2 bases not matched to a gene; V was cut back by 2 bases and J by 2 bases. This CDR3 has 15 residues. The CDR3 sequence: CASSLTGGPYNEQFF. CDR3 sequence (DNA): TGTGCCAGCAGTTTAACAGGGGGACCCTACAATGAGCAGTTCTTC.

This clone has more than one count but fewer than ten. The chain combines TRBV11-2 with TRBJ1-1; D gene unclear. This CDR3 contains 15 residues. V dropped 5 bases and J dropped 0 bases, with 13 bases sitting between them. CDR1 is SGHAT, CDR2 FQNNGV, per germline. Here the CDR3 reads CASSDTPALNTEAFF. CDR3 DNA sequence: TGTGCCAGCAGCGATACCCCCGCCCTGAACACTGAAGCTTTCTTT.

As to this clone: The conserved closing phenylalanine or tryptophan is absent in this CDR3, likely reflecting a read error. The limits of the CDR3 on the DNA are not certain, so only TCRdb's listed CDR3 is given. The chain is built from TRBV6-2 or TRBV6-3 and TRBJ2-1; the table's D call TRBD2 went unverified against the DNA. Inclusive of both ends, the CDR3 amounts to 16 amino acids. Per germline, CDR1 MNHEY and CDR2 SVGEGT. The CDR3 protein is CASRRTGLANYNEQVL.

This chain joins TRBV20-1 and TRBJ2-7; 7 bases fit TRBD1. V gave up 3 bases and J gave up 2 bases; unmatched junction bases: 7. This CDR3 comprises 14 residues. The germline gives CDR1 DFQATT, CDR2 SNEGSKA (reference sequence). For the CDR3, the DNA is TGCAGTGCTAGCACAGGGACAGAGCCCTACGAGCAGTACTTC. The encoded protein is CSASTGTEPYEQYF.

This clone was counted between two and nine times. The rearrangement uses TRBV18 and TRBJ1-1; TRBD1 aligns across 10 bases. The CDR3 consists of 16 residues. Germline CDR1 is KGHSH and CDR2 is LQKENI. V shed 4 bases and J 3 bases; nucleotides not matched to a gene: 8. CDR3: CASSLRQGAQDTEAFF. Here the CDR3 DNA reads TGTGCCAGCTCACTACGACAGGGGGCTCAGGACACTGAAGCTTTCTTT.

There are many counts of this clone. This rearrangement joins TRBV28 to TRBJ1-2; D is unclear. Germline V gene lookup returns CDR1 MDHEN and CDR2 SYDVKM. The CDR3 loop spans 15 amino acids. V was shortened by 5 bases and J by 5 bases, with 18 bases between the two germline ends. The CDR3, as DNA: TGTGCCAGCAGTCCTTGGAGAGGACCGAATTATGGCTACACCTTC. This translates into CASSPWRGPNYGYTF.

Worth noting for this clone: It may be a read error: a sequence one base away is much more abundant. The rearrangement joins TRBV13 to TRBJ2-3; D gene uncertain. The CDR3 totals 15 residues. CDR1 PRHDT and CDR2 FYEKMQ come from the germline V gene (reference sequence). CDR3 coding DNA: TGTGCCAACAGCCCAGGTTTTGGCGGCACAGATACGCAGTATTTT. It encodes CANSPGFGGTDTQYF.

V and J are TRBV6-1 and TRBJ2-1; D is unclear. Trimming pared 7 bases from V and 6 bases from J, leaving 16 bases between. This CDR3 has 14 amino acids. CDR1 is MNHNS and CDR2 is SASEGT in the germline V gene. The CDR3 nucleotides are TGTGCCAGCACCCTCTCGAGCATCGGCAATGAGCAGTTCTTC. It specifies CASTLSSIGNEQFF.

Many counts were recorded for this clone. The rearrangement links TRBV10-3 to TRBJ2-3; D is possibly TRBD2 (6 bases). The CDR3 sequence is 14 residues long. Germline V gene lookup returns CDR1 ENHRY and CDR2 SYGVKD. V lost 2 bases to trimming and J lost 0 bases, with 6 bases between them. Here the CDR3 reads CAISESGSTDTQYF. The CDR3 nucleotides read TGTGCCATCAGTGAGAGCGGGAGCACAGATACGCAGTATTTT.

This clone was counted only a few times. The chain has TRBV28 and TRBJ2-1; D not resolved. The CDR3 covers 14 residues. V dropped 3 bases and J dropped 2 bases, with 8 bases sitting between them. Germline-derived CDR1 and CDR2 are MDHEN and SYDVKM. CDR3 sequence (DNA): TGTGCCAGCAGTTTGCCAGGCACCTACAATGAGCAGTTCTTC. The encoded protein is CASSLPGTYNEQFF.

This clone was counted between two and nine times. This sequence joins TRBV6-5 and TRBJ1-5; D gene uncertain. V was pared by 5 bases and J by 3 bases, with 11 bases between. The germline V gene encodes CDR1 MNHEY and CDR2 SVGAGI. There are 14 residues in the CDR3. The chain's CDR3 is CASSNRGYNQPQHF. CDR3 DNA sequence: TGTGCCAGCAGTAACCGGGGATACAATCAGCCCCAGCATTTT.

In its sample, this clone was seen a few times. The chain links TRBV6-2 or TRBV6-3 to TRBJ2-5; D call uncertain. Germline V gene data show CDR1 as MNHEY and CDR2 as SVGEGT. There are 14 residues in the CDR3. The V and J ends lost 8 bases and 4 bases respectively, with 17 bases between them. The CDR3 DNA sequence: TGTGCCAGCTGTCCCCTGGCGTCTGGAGAGACCCAGTACTTC. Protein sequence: CASCPLASGETQYF.

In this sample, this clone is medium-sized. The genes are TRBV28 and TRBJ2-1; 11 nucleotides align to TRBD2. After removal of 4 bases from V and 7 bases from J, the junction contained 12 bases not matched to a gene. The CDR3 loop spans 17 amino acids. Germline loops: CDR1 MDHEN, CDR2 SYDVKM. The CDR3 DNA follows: TGTGCCAGCAGTTCCACCCGTTGGACTAGCGGGCGGAATGAGCAGTTCTTC. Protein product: CASSSTRWTSGRNEQFF.

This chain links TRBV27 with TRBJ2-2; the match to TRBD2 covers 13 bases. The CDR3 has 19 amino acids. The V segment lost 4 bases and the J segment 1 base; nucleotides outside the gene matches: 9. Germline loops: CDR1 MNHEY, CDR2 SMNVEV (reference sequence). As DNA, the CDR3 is TGTGCCAGCAGTTCCCACCGGACTAGCGGGGGCGTGAACACCGGGGAGCTGTTTTTT. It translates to CASSSHRTSGGVNTGELFF.

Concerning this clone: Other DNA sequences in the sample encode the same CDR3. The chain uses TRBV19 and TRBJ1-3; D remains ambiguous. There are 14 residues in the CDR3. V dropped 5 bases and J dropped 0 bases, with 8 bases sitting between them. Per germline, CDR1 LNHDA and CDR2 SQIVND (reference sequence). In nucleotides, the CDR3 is TGTGCCAGTAGTCTGGGTCGCTCTGGAAACACCATATATTTT. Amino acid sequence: CASSLGRSGNTIYF.

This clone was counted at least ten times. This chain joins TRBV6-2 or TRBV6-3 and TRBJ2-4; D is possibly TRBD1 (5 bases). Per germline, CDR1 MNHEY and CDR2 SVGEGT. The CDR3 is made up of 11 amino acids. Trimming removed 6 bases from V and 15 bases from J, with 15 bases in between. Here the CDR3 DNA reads TGTGCCAGCAGGCGCGACAGTTTGACGTACTTC. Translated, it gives CASRRDSLTYF.

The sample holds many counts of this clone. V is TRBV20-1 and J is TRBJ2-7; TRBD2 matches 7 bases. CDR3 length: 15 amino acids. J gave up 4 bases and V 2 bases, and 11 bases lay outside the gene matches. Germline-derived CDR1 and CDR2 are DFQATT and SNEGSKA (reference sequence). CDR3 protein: CSARNSGVSTYEQYF. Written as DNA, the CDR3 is TGCAGTGCTAGAAACAGCGGGGTTTCTACATACGAGCAGTACTTC.

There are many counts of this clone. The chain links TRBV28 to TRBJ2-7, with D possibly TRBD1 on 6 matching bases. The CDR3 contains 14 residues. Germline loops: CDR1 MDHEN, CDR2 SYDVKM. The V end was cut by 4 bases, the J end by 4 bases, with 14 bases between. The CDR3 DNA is TGTGCCAGCAGTTCGGACAGCGGCCATTACGAGCAGTACTTC. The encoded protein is CASSSDSGHYEQYF.

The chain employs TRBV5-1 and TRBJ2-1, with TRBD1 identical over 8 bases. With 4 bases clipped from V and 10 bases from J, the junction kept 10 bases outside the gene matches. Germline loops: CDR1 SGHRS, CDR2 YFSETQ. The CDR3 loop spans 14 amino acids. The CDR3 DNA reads TGCGCCAGCAGCCCCACCCAGGGGGCCGGCGAGCAGTTCTTC. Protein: CASSPTQGAGEQFF.

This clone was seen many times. In DNA, the CDR3 is TGCGCCAGCAGCGCCACGACAGCGCCCGGGGAGACCCAGTACTTC. Translating gives CASSATTAPGETQYF. The chain links TRBV5-1 to TRBJ2-5, with D possibly TRBD1 on 5 matching bases. This CDR3 is 15 amino acids long. Germline V gene data show CDR1 as SGHRS and CDR2 as YFSETQ. The V and J ends lost 4 bases and 5 bases respectively, with 18 bases between them. Full variable domain (missing parts from reference TRBV5-1 and TRBJ2-5): KAGVTQTPRYLIKTRGQQVTLSCSPISGHRSVSWYQQTPGQGLQFLFEYFSETQRNKGNFPGRFSGRQFSNSRSEMNVSTLELGDSALYLCASSATTAPGETQYFGPGTRLLVL.